This T cell receptor beta chain came from a study of T cells in Graves' hyperthyroidism and ophthalmopathy. Points from the study as a whole: Through a model of 13 V-J features, ophthalmopathy was separated from stable hyperthyroidism. Appearing also in blood were most of the thyroid clonotypes expanded above 0.001.

Pregnant or lactating patients were excluded, as were those with uncontrolled infection or other autoimmune disease. Extraction of PBMCs used roughly 9.6 ml of fresh peripheral blood. CDR3 length equals 14 residues. Trimming shortened V by 4 bases and J by 2 bases, and 9 bases separated the two germline ends. Germline CDR1 is LNHDA and CDR2 is SQIVND (reference sequence). The source material, RNA transcripts, was used to amplify TCR beta CDR3 regions. HTBI primers were used for first-round RT-PCR of the TCR CDR3. MiXCR, applied by TCRdb to the multiplex PCR reads, yields one record per CDR3 protein. The sample carries roughly 200,000 distinct CDR3 sequences, about 15% recorded once. This clonotype came up a few times. Its cognate antigen is unknown.

Sequencing used blood. This TCR derives from a woman aged 45 to 65 with Graves' hyperthyroidism. The chain links TRBV19 to TRBJ1-5; possible D gene TRBD1, 5 bases. The CDR3 reads CASSKWDGNQPQHF. CDR3 coding DNA: TGTGCCAGTAGTAAATGGGACGGCAATCAGCCCCAGCATTTT.